One and the same sample provided the 6 T cell receptor beta chains below, sequenced in a study of T cell changes during pregnancy in multiple sclerosis. Produced via immunoSEQ multiplex PCR; TCRdb's table is partial and in-frame only. Of around 56,000 clones listed, about 90% are singletons. The sequencing used peripheral blood, collected in the third trimester of pregnancy. These receptors were collected from a female donor in good health, enrolled as a control in a pregnancy study.

This clone was detected only a few times. J is TRBJ1-1 and V is TRBV11-2, with 9 bases fitting TRBD1. J lost 5 bases, V lost 5 bases, and 6 bases had no gene match. CDR1 and CDR2 (germline): SGHAT, FQNNGV. The CDR3 is made up of 14 amino acids. The CDR3 reads CASSAQGAWTEAFF. The DNA for the CDR3 is TGTGCCAGCAGCGCACAGGGGGCATGGACTGAAGCTTTCTTT.

The chain carries TRBV5-1 and TRBJ1-2, with TRBD1 matching 8 bases. Germline V gives CDR1 SGHRS, CDR2 YFSETQ. V lost 1 base to trimming and J lost 7 bases; unmatched junction nucleotides: 15. The CDR3 has 17 residues. CDR3 coding DNA: TGCGCCAGCAGCTTGTCAGGCCCGGACAGGGTTCTCCGTGGCTACACCTTC. Its translation: CASSLSGPDRVLRGYTF.

Concerning this clone: The same CDR3 also results from other DNA sequences found in this sample. The chain combines TRBV9 with TRBJ2-7; D is perhaps TRBD2 (6 bases). V lost 0 bases to trimming and J lost 5 bases, with 9 bases between them. Germline CDR1 SGDLS, CDR2 YYNGEE. The CDR3 spans 13 residues. The CDR3 here is CASSVGGGNEQYF. CDR3 coding DNA: TGTGCCAGCAGCGTAGGGGGAGGAAACGAGCAGTACTTC.

The chain is built from TRBV10-3 and TRBJ1-2; possible D gene TRBD1, 5 bases. With 6 bases removed from V and 4 bases from J, the gap between germline ends came to 12 bases. CDR1 and CDR2 from the germline V gene are ENHRY and SYGVKD. This CDR3 is 13 amino acids long. The CDR3 coding sequence is TGTGCCATCAGCTATGACAGCACCTATGGCTACACCTTC. Protein product: CAISYDSTYGYTF.

The V and J genes are TRBV6-1 and TRBJ1-2; D is unclear. Germline V gene sequence: CDR1 MNHNS, CDR2 SASEGT. V lost 2 bases, J lost 1 base, and 8 bases lay in between. This CDR3 is built from 14 residues. The CDR3 is CASSEREGNYGYTF. DNA for the CDR3: TGTGCCAGCAGTGAACGTGAGGGTAACTATGGCTACACCTTC.

The J gene is TRBJ2-3, the V gene TRBV7-9; 8 bases are a match to TRBD2. The CDR3 length is 15 residues. From germline, CDR1 is SEHNR and CDR2 FQNEAQ (reference sequence). V shed 5 bases, J shed 2 bases, and the junction held 6 bases outside the gene matches. This CDR3 is CASSTQLADTDTQYF. Here the CDR3 DNA reads TGTGCCAGCAGCACACAACTAGCGGACACAGATACGCAGTATTTT. Full variable domain (missing parts from reference TRBV7-9 and TRBJ2-3): DTGVSQNPRHKITKRGQNVTFRCDPISEHNRLYWYRQTLGQGPEFLTYFQNEAQLEKSRLLSDRFSAERPKGSFSTLEIQRTEQGDSAMYLCASSTQLADTDTQYFGPGTRLTVL.